The entry below describes one TCR beta chain. Its specificity is not known. This sample was taken from a study of cytomegalovirus exposure and HLA in healthy donors. The CDR3 consists of 15 residues. V was pared by 0 bases and J by 3 bases, with 6 bases of the junction left unmatched. Germline lookup yields CDR1 SQVTM and CDR2 ANQGSEA. 60 Vbeta and 13 Jbeta primers were used in PCR. Sequencing used immunoSEQ multiplex PCR; TCRdb keeps in-frame clones, though not all of them. The data show hundreds of thousands of clones, roughly 88% seen once. Study-wide results and limits: Reportedly, a later analysis found an Asian-associated ancestry cluster had fewer N-insertions than the approximately 700-donor mean. Roughly uniform depth of sequencing across donors was assumed in presence/absence analyses. An analysis that came later showed most CMV-associated TCR beta chains appearing HLA-restricted. Overall, approximately 180 TCR beta chains were annotated as cytomegalovirus-associated.

This chain uses TRBV29-1 with TRBJ2-7, with 9 bases identical to TRBD1. The TCR comes from a boy aged 2 to 10 in good health and CMV-seronegative. Material: PBMCs. In DNA, the CDR3 is TGCAGCGTTGAAGAATGGACAGGGGACATCTACGAGCAGTACTTC. It codes for CSVEEWTGDIYEQYF.